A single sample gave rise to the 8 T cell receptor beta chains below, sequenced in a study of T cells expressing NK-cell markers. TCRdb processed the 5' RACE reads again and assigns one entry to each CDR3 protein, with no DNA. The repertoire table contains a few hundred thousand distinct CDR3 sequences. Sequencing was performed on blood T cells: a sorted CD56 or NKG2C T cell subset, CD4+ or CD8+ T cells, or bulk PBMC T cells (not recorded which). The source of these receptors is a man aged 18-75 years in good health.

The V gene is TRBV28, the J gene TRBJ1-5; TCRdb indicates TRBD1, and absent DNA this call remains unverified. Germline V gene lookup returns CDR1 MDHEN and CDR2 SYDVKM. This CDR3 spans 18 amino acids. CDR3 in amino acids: CASSLGSLGTVENQPQHF.

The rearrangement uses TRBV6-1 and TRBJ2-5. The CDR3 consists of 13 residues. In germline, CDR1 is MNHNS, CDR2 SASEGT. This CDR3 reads CASSGGKLETQYF.

The chain's CDR3 is CASSDRQGDLKETQYF. The chain is built from TRBV9 and TRBJ2-5; with no DNA, the TCRdb D assignment of TRBD1 cannot be verified. The CDR3 runs 16 residues. Germline V CDR1 and CDR2: SGDLS, YYNGEE.

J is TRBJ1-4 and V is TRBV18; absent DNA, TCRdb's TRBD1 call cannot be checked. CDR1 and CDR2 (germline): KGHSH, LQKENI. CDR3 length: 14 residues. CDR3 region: CASSPLPWDEKLFF.

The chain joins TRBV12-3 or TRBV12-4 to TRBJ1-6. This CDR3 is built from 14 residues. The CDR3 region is CASRPRGFNSPLHF.

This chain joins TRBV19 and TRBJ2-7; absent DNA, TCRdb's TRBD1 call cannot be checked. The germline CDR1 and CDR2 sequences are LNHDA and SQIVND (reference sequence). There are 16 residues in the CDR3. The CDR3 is CASGTGGTQSNYEQYF.

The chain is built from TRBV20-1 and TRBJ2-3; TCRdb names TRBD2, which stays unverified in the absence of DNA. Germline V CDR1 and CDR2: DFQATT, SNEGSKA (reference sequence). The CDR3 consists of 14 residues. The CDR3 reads CSALGLAGTDTQYF.

The CDR3 spells CSAPRGGGNYGYTF. The rearrangement uses TRBV20-1 and TRBJ1-2; as DNA is missing, the TRBD1 call by TCRdb cannot be tested. Looked up from germline, CDR1 is DFQATT and CDR2 is SNEGSKA (reference sequence). The CDR3 has 14 amino acids.